Reported below is one T cell receptor (beta chain). Profiled with immunoSEQ multiplex PCR; TCRdb holds only in-frame clones, not every one. The sample contains around 150,000 clones, roughly 87% of which appear only once. The sample originates from a study of blood T cell repertoires in COVID-19. Study-wide context: COVID-19 samples from acute and convalescent phases originated in the United States, Italy and Spain.

The V and J ends lost 6 bases and 0 bases respectively, with 18 bases between them. This CDR3 has 17 amino acids. CDR1 is KGHSH, CDR2 LQKENI, per germline. The V gene is TRBV18, the J gene TRBJ2-1, with D unclear. The specimen was peripheral blood. This sequence was found in a woman in her sixties who had recovered from COVID-19. CDR3 in DNA: TGTGCCAGCTCCCTTATAACGCTGTCGAGCTCCTACAATGAGCAGTTCTTC. It encodes CASSLITLSSSYNEQFF.